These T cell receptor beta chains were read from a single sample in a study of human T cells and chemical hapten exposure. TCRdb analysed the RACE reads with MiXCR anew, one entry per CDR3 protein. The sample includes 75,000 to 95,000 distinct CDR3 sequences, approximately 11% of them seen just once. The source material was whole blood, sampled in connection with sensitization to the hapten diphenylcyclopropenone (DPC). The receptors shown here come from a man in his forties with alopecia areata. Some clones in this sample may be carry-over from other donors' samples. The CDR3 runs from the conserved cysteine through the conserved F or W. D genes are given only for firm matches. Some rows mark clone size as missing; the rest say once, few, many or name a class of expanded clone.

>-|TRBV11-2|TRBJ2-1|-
TGTGCCAGCAGCTTAGGGGGGGCGCCGAGGTACAATGAGCAGTTCTTC
CASSLGGAPRYNEQFF
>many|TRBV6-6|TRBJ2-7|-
TGTGCCAGCAGTTTCCTCTACGAGCAGTACTTC
CASSFLYEQYF
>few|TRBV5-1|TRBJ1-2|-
TGCGCCAGCAGCTTGTCGGTTGCTAACTATGGCTACACCTTC
CASSLSVANYGYTF
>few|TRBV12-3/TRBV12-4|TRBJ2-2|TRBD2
TGTGCCAGCAGTTCGTTGACTAGCGGTAACACCGGGGAGCTGTTTTTT
CASSSLTSGNTGELFF
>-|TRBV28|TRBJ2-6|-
TGTGCCAGCAGTCCGCTGAGGCGGTTGGGGGCCAACGTCCTGACTTTC
CASSPLRRLGANVLTF
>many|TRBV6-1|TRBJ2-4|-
TGTGCGACAGTTCAAAACATTCAGTACTTC
CATVQNIQYF
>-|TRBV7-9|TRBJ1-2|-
TGTGCCAGCAGCCACGAAACCGGGACACAAACGGGCGGCTACACCTTC
CASSHETGTQTGGYTF
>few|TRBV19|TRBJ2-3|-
TGTGCCAGTGGGAAGTATAGCGAGAGCACAGATACGCAGTATTTT
CASGKYSESTDTQYF
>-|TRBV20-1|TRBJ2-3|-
TGCAGTGCTAGAAAGGACTACACAGATACGCAGTATTTT
CSARKDYTDTQYF
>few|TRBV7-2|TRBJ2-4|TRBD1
TGTGCCAGCACCCCAGACAGGGGGGCCAAAAACATTCAGTACTTC
CASTPDRGAKNIQYF
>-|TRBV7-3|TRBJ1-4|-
TGTGCCAGCAGCCAAGGGGGGGGGTCTAATGAAAAACTGTTTTTT
CASSQGGGSNEKLFF
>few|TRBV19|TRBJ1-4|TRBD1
TGTGCCAGCGAATCACAGGGGGGGACTAATGAAAAACTGTTTTTT
CASESQGGTNEKLFF
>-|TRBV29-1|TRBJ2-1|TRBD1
TGCAGCGACGGGACAGGGATCAACAATGAGCAGTTCTTC
CSDGTGINNEQFF